This is a list of T cell receptor beta chains from one sample in a study of cytomegalovirus exposure and HLA in healthy donors. The method was immunoSEQ multiplex PCR; TCRdb's version includes in-frame clones alone and lacks a portion of them. The sample carries 100,000 or so clones, about 75% recorded once. Source material: PBMCs. Receptor source: a man under 40 in good health and CMV-seropositive. The CDR3 runs from the conserved cysteine through the conserved F or W. The D gene is left open where the match is weak. Size is omitted from some rows. Given values are once, few, many or a class for expanded clones.

TRBV19	TRBJ2-6	-	-	CASSIVGQSSGANVLTF	TGTGCCAGTAGTATCGTCGGACAGTCCTCTGGGGCCAACGTCCTGACTTTC
TRBV29-1	TRBJ2-7	-	-	CSAGQRSSYEQYF	TGCAGCGCCGGACAGCGGAGCTCCTACGAGCAGTACTTC
TRBV18	TRBJ2-7	-	-	CASSPVEQYF	TGTGCCAGCTCACCAGTCGAGCAGTACTTC
TRBV7-9	TRBJ2-1	-	-	CASSSTLGAGSYNEQFF	TGTGCCAGCAGCTCGACCCTCGGAGCGGGCTCCTACAATGAGCAGTTCTTC
TRBV6-5	TRBJ2-3	-	TRBD1	CASNKGQGWSDTQYF	TGTGCCAGCAATAAGGGACAGGGTTGGTCAGATACGCAGTATTTT
TRBV15	TRBJ1-6	-	-	CATSRDPQGANSPLHF	TGTGCCACCAGCAGAGATCCACAAGGGGCCAATTCACCCCTCCACTTT
TRBV7-9	TRBJ2-2	-	TRBD2	CASRPTSGGPTGELFF	TGTGCCAGCAGGCCCACTAGCGGGGGGCCCACCGGGGAGCTGTTTTTT
TRBV5-1	TRBJ1-4	once	-	CASSPGTTTNEKLFF	TGCGCCAGCAGCCCGGGGACAACAACTAATGAAAAACTGTTTTTT
TRBV6-4	TRBJ2-2	-	TRBD2	CASSSGTRNTGELFF	TGTGCCAGCAGTTCCGGGACTAGGAACACCGGGGAGCTGTTTTTT
TRBV9	TRBJ1-6	-	-	CASSGEGVESPLHF	TGTGCCAGCAGCGGCGAAGGGGTAGAGTCACCCCTCCACTTT
TRBV10-3	TRBJ1-1	-	TRBD1	CAIKQGVLNTEAFF	TGTGCCATAAAACAGGGGGTACTTAACACTGAAGCTTTCTTT
TRBV28	TRBJ2-4	once	TRBD2	CASKGSGGDRGNIQYF	TGTGCCAGCAAAGGAAGCGGGGGAGATCGGGGAAACATTCAGTACTTC
TRBV6-7	TRBJ2-5	-	-	CASSYSTPTEETQYF	TGTGCCAGCAGTTACTCGACCCCGACAGAAGAGACCCAGTACTTC